This T cell receptor beta chain was sequenced in a study of blood T cell repertoires in COVID-19. Assay: immunoSEQ multiplex PCR; the TCRdb copy retains only in-frame clones and omits some. The sample contains hundreds of thousands of clones, about 87% of which appear only once. The CDR3 is 15 residues long. Trimming took 4 bases from V and 7 from J, leaving 19 bases between them. Germline loops: CDR1 SGHTA, CDR2 FQGNSA. The TCR sequence derives from a man younger than 30 with COVID-19, enrolled during active disease. The sequenced sample consisted of peripheral blood. The V gene is TRBV7-2, the J gene TRBJ1-2; possibly TRBD1 for D (6 bases). CDR3 DNA sequence: TGTGCCAGCAGCTCCGATCACAGGGATGTCTTTGGCTACACCTTC. It codes for CASSSDHRDVFGYTF.